This T cell receptor (beta chain) appears in the sequencing data of a study of cytomegalovirus exposure and HLA in healthy donors. Overall study findings and caveats: Rarity marked most TCR sequences, yet some public TCRs occurred in many donors.

With regard to this clone: Antigen: not known.

Each of the donors was a healthy bone marrow donor. Each donor was nominally healthy when sampled (though unrecorded immune exposures were likely). The PCR ran on 60 Vbeta and 13 Jbeta primers. The protocol was immunoSEQ multiplex PCR, while the TCRdb copy is restricted to in-frame clones and leaves out a portion. This table holds about 140,000 clones, around four fifths found once. This CDR3 has 14 residues. Germline V lookup: CDR1 SGHNT, CDR2 YYREEE (reference sequence). V lost 3 bases and J lost 5; bases outside the gene matches: 5. The V and J genes are TRBV5-4 and TRBJ2-1; 7 nucleotides line up with TRBD2. Specimen: PBMCs. This sequence was found in a male donor in good health and CMV-seropositive. This CDR3 is CASSSIGLDNEQFF. In nucleotides, the CDR3 is TGTGCCAGCAGCTCAATAGGACTAGACAATGAGCAGTTCTTC.